In this sample, the clone carrying this T cell receptor beta chain turned up a few times. The sample belongs to a study of patients and donors after allogeneic stem cell transplantation. CDR1 is MNHEY, CDR2 SMNVEV, per germline (reference sequence). The V gene lost 0 bases and the J gene lost 5 bases, with 19 bases spanning the gap. The length of the CDR3 is 17 residues. TCRdb processed the RT-PCR reads anew with MiXCR; each CDR3 protein has one entry. There are approximately 99,000 distinct CDR3 sequences in the sample; 35% occur only once, and around 25% lies in the top ten. The TCR sequence derives from a human donor who was either an allogeneic HSCT recipient or a stem cell or donor lymphocyte infusion donor (not recorded which). It is not recorded whose cells these are; they may come from a transplant donor. The V call is TRBV27, the J call TRBJ1-2; D may be TRBD1 (6 bases). The sample was blood, either unsorted or a sorted T cell fraction (not recorded which). The CDR3 here is CASSLSPPTRGGYGYTF. The CDR3 region has the DNA TGTGCCAGCAGTTTATCCCCTCCGACAAGAGGGGGTTATGGCTACACCTTC.